The next 21 T cell receptor beta chains were all read from a single sample in a study of T cell responses to AZD1222 COVID-19 vaccine. Generated by immunoSEQ multiplex PCR, the TCRdb table keeps only in-frame clones and is missing some. This table holds 130,000 or so clones, around 83% found once. This specimen was peripheral blood, taken 28 days after the second AZD1222 dose. All receptors derive from an adult who received the AZD1222 COVID-19 vaccine.

Written as DNA, the CDR3 is TGTGCCAGTACCCCCACTGGGGACACGCTGAATTATGGCTACACCTTC. Residues: CASTPTGDTLNYGYTF. This chain connects TRBV19 to TRBJ1-2; possibly TRBD1 for D (6 bases). The CDR3 is made up of 16 amino acids. Germline V gives CDR1 LNHDA, CDR2 SQIVND (reference sequence). V dropped 7 bases and J dropped 5 bases, with 23 bases sitting between them.

The V gene is TRBV28, the J gene TRBJ1-3; 9 nucleotides agree with TRBD1. In germline, CDR1 is MDHEN, CDR2 SYDVKM. The CDR3 consists of 16 residues. V dropped 10 bases and J dropped 4; count of bases not matched to a gene: 14. CDR3 DNA: TGTGCCACCCTCTCCCCGGGACAGGGTTCGGGAAACACCATATATTTT. This codes for CATLSPGQGSGNTIYF.

This sequence joins TRBV27 and TRBJ1-2, with unresolved D. With 5 bases removed from V and 0 bases from J, the gap between germline ends came to 16 bases. CDR1 is MNHEY and CDR2 is SMNVEV in the germline V gene (reference sequence). CDR3 length: 16 residues. The CDR3 is CASSQQVEGSNYGYTF. The DNA for the CDR3 is TGTGCCAGCAGTCAACAAGTAGAGGGCTCTAACTATGGCTACACCTTC.

V gene TRBV5-4 combines with J gene TRBJ2-1; D gene unclear. The germline V gene has CDR1 SGHNT and CDR2 YYREEE (reference sequence). The V end was cut by 4 bases, the J end by 4 bases, with 12 bases between. This CDR3 spans 14 amino acids. The CDR3 is CASSPGRNYNEQFF. The CDR3 DNA reads TGTGCCAGCAGCCCAGGACGGAATTACAATGAGCAGTTCTTC.

V and J are TRBV6-2 or TRBV6-3 and TRBJ1-2; no reliable D call. Trimming removed 6 bases at V and 7 bases at J, with 30 bases between. CDR3 size: 18 residues. Per germline, CDR1 MNHEY and CDR2 SVGEGT. This chain's CDR3 is CASSPGGPWGKRAPGYTF. CDR3 coding DNA: TGTGCCAGCAGCCCTGGTGGGCCCTGGGGAAAGCGTGCACCTGGCTACACCTTC.

CDR3 sequence (DNA): TGCAGTGCTAGTTGGGGCAGAAGCACAGATACGCAGTATTTT. This sequence encodes CSASWGRSTDTQYF. This chain uses TRBV20-1 with TRBJ2-3; maybe TRBD1 (5 bases). With 3 bases removed from V and 0 bases from J, the gap between germline ends came to 10 bases. This CDR3 contains 14 residues. Germline lookup yields CDR1 DFQATT and CDR2 SNEGSKA (reference sequence).

The table lists this clone with a few counts. This rearrangement joins TRBV7-9 to TRBJ2-5; a weak D match, TRBD2 (7 bases). Trimming pared 3 bases from V and 5 bases from J, leaving 10 bases between. The germline V gene has CDR1 SEHNR and CDR2 FQNEAQ (reference sequence). The CDR3 length is 13 residues. The CDR3 sequence: CASSFGGLETQYF. CDR3 nucleotides: TGTGCCAGCAGCTTCGGGGGGCTGGAGACCCAGTACTTC.

The rearrangement links TRBV11-2 to TRBJ1-1; D possibly corresponds to TRBD1 (5 bases). Germline CDR1 is SGHAT and CDR2 is FQNNGV. The CDR3 sequence is 16 residues long. Deletions cut 2 bases from V and 7 bases from J, with 20 bases between. The CDR3 reads CASSLTGSSATLEAFF. DNA for the CDR3: TGTGCCAGCAGCTTAACAGGAAGTAGCGCTACCCTTGAAGCTTTCTTT. The whole variable domain, remainder taken from reference TRBV11-2 and TRBJ1-1, is EAGVAQSPRYKIIEKRQSVAFWCNPISGHATLYWYQQILGQGPKLLIQFQNNGVVDDSQLPKDRFSAERLKGVDSTLKIQPAKLEDSAVYLCASSLTGSSATLEAFFGQGTRLTVV.

The chain joins TRBV27 to TRBJ1-6; tentative D call: TRBD1 (6 bases). CDR3 length: 14 residues. The V gene's germline CDR1 is MNHEY and CDR2 SMNVEV (reference sequence). With 3 bases removed from V and 6 bases from J, the gap between germline ends came to 9 bases. The CDR3 here is CASSFQGSNSPLHF. CDR3 in DNA: TGTGCCAGCAGTTTCCAGGGGAGTAATTCACCCCTCCACTTT.

J is TRBJ2-7 and V is TRBV4-1; no clear D. Trimming shortened V by 0 bases and J by 2 bases, and 11 bases separated the two germline ends. The CDR3 sequence is 15 residues long. From germline, CDR1 is MGHRA and CDR2 YSYEKL. The CDR3 nucleotides read TGCGCCAGCAGCCAAGATATTGTAGCAGCCTACGAGCAGTACTTC. Translated: CASSQDIVAAYEQYF.

The chain links TRBV7-9 to TRBJ2-5; 10 bases map to TRBD2. The CDR3 runs to 15 residues. V dropped 0 bases and J dropped 5; count of bases not matched to a gene: 3. Germline CDR1 is SEHNR and CDR2 is FQNEAQ (reference sequence). The CDR3 nucleotides read TGTGCCAGCAGCTTAGCTCTGACTAGCGGGGAGACCCAGTACTTC. Its protein product is CASSLALTSGETQYF.

The chain couples TRBV5-1 to TRBJ2-1; D remains unclear. This CDR3 is built from 14 residues. Germline loops: CDR1 SGHRS, CDR2 YFSETQ. Trimming removed 3 bases from V and 3 bases from J, with 10 bases in between. The CDR3 is CASSSGLNYNEQFF. CDR3 coding DNA: TGCGCCAGCAGCTCGGGCCTGAACTACAATGAGCAGTTCTTC.

V gene TRBV4-1 combines with J gene TRBJ1-4, with a tentative D call TRBD1 (5 bases). This CDR3 is 16 amino acids long. The V and J ends lost 3 bases and 5 bases respectively, with 16 bases between them. Germline CDR1 is MGHRA and CDR2 is YSYEKL. The CDR3 coding sequence is TGCGCCAGCAGCCAGCCTGGGACCGCATTAAATGAAAAACTGTTTTTT. This sequence encodes CASSQPGTALNEKLFF.

V and J are TRBV3-1 (or the pseudogene TRBV3-2) and TRBJ2-1, with TRBD1 matching over 10 bases. The CDR3 loop spans 14 amino acids. Losses at the gene ends were 5 bases for V and 5 bases for J; bases not matched to a gene: 3. Germline CDR1 LGHDT, CDR2 YNNKEL (reference sequence). CDR3 loop: CASSSGQGNNEQFF. For the CDR3, the DNA is TGTGCCAGCAGCTCGGGACAGGGGAACAATGAGCAGTTCTTC.

In nucleotides, the CDR3 is TGTGCCGGCGGGTGGCGGCGGGATGTTTTCTTT. This encodes CAGGWRRDVFF. The V gene is TRBV30, the J gene TRBJ1-1; D gene ambiguous. This CDR3 region has 11 residues. With 8 bases removed from V and 13 bases from J, the gap between germline ends came to 20 bases. The germline V gene encodes CDR1 GTSNPN and CDR2 SVGIG (reference sequence).

The chain uses TRBV29-1 and TRBJ1-2; 10 bases align to TRBD1. Per germline, CDR1 SQVTM and CDR2 ANQGSEA. The CDR3 length is 13 residues. J gave up 7 bases and V 4 bases, and 6 bases lay outside the gene matches. CDR3 in DNA: TGCAGCGTTGTTGTGACAGGGGGCGCTGGCTACACCTTC. Translating gives CSVVVTGGAGYTF.

The rearrangement links TRBV9 to TRBJ2-3; the D is unclear. CDR1 and CDR2 (germline): SGDLS, YYNGEE. This CDR3 is built from 15 residues. The germline V and J ends were trimmed by 2 bases and 0 bases, with 10 bases remaining between them. The CDR3 DNA is TGTGCCAGCAGCGTTGAACGGGCCAGCACAGATACGCAGTATTTT. This gives the protein CASSVERASTDTQYF.

The chain couples TRBV18 to TRBJ2-7; D might be TRBD1 or TRBD2, each matching 6 bases. This CDR3 is built from 13 residues. Trimming took 8 bases from V and 1 from J, leaving 12 bases between them. The germline gives CDR1 KGHSH, CDR2 LQKENI. CDR3: CASTKGGSYEQYF. CDR3 bases: TGTGCCAGCACGAAAGGGGGGTCCTACGAGCAGTACTTC.

The genes are TRBV5-4 and TRBJ2-7; D call uncertain. The CDR3 contains 14 residues. In germline, CDR1 is SGHNT, CDR2 YYREEE (reference sequence). With 1 base removed from V and 6 bases from J, the gap between germline ends came to 14 bases. Written as DNA, the CDR3 is TGTGCCAGCAGCTTGCAGGATAATATCTTCGAGCAGTACTTC. Its protein product is CASSLQDNIFEQYF.

The chain recombines TRBV30 with TRBJ1-6; no reliable D call. The CDR3 extends over 12 amino acids. The germline CDR1 and CDR2 sequences are GTSNPN and SVGIG (reference sequence). Trimming pared 1 base from V and 10 bases from J, leaving 8 bases between. As DNA, the CDR3 is TGTGCCTGGAGTGATGGAAGGTCACCCCTCCACTTT. This codes for CAWSDGRSPLHF.

This sequence joins TRBV19 and TRBJ1-1; 10 bases are a match to TRBD1. The germline V gene encodes CDR1 LNHDA and CDR2 SQIVND (reference sequence). This CDR3 has 16 amino acids. V lost 6 bases to trimming and J lost 0 bases; unmatched junction nucleotides: 7. Here the CDR3 DNA reads TGTGCCAGTAGGAAAGGGACAGGGGCTATGAACACTGAAGCTTTCTTT. Its translation is CASRKGTGAMNTEAFF.